This TCR beta chain was recovered during a study of OX40 agonist ivuxolimab in advanced cancers. Sequenced by immunoSEQ multiplex PCR; TCRdb stores in-frame clones only, minus some. Of about 20,000 clones detected, around 86% appear once; the ten largest clones hold 15% to 20%. Germline CDR1 SQVTM, CDR2 ANQGSEA. V gave up 6 bases and J gave up 0 bases, with 12 bases separating them. This CDR3 spans 14 amino acids. The sample here was CD4+ or CD8+ T cells sorted from blood, taken in a trial of the OX40 agonist ivuxolimab. The chain has TRBV29-1 and TRBJ2-4, with D possibly being TRBD1 or TRBD2 (5 bases each). This TCR derives from an adult with an advanced solid tumor such as melanoma, head and neck, liver or kidney cancer. The DNA of the CDR3 is TGCAGCGTCAGGGAGACTCTAGCCAAAAACATTCAGTACTTC. It yields the protein CSVRETLAKNIQYF.